These T cell receptor beta chains were read from a single sample in a study of CD8 T cells in ankylosing spondylitis. Via MiXCR, TCRdb re-called the 5' RACE reads, giving one row per CDR3 protein. The repertoire has about 420,000 distinct CDR3 sequences, about 20% of them found once; the top ten carry about a sixth. The sequenced material came from blood, either unsorted or a sorted T cell fraction (not recorded which). These receptors were collected from a male donor with ankylosing spondylitis. The CDR3 runs from the conserved cysteine through the conserved F or W. Each record gives: clone size, D gene, J gene, V gene, CDR3 protein, CDR3 DNA. The D gene is left open where the match is weak. Rows may omit the clone size; those that give it use once, few, many or a size class.

clone_size: few; d_call: -; j_call: TRBJ2-7; v_call: TRBV6-6; cdr3_aa: CASSYWAADEQYF; cdr3_nt: TGTGCCAGCAGTTACTGGGCGGCCGACGAGCAGTACTTC
clone_size: -; d_call: -; j_call: TRBJ2-5; v_call: TRBV5-6; cdr3_aa: CASSVPGQAGETQYF; cdr3_nt: TGTGCCAGCAGCGTACCAGGGCAGGCTGGAGAGACCCAGTACTTC
clone_size: once; d_call: -; j_call: TRBJ2-7; v_call: TRBV19; cdr3_aa: CASSGAHEALRYF; cdr3_nt: TGTGCCAGTAGTGGGGCACACGAGGCCTTACGGTACTTC
clone_size: -; d_call: -; j_call: TRBJ2-2; v_call: TRBV25-1; cdr3_aa: CASSDLRRVGELFF; cdr3_nt: TGTGCCAGCAGTGATCTGAGGCGGGTCGGGGAGCTGTTTTTT
clone_size: few; d_call: TRBD1; j_call: TRBJ1-5; v_call: TRBV6-4; cdr3_aa: CAQGGQGGGSNQPQHF; cdr3_nt: TGTGCCCAAGGAGGACAGGGGGGGGGCAGCAATCAGCCCCAGCATTTT
clone_size: few; d_call: TRBD1; j_call: TRBJ2-5; v_call: TRBV7-8; cdr3_aa: CASRRGREETQYF; cdr3_nt: TGTGCCAGCAGGAGGGGGCGCGAGGAGACCCAGTACTTC
clone_size: once; d_call: -; j_call: TRBJ1-5; v_call: TRBV5-1; cdr3_aa: CASSLVAGSQPQHF; cdr3_nt: TGCGCCAGCAGCTTGGTGGCAGGGTCCCAGCCCCAGCATTTT
clone_size: many; d_call: -; j_call: TRBJ2-3; v_call: TRBV12-3/TRBV12-4; cdr3_aa: CATGKDAHTQYF; cdr3_nt: TGTGCCACCGGAAAGGACGCTCATACGCAGTATTTT
clone_size: few; d_call: -; j_call: TRBJ2-3; v_call: TRBV12-3/TRBV12-4; cdr3_aa: CASSVDTDTQYF; cdr3_nt: TGTGCCAGCAGCGTAGACACAGATACGCAGTATTTT
clone_size: -; d_call: TRBD2; j_call: TRBJ2-1; v_call: TRBV5-1; cdr3_aa: CASSLASSGTEQFF; cdr3_nt: TGCGCCAGCAGCTTGGCCTCTAGCGGGACGGAGCAGTTCTTC
clone_size: few; d_call: -; j_call: TRBJ1-6; v_call: TRBV12-3/TRBV12-4; cdr3_aa: CASRFGRPRSPLHF; cdr3_nt: TGTGCCAGCAGATTCGGACGGCCCAGATCACCCCTCCACTTT
clone_size: -; d_call: -; j_call: TRBJ2-3; v_call: TRBV9; cdr3_aa: CASSPWTAIFTDTQYF; cdr3_nt: TGTGCCAGCAGCCCGTGGACAGCTATTTTCACAGATACGCAGTATTTT
clone_size: few; d_call: -; j_call: TRBJ2-1; v_call: TRBV20-1; cdr3_aa: CSAREPRPNEQFF; cdr3_nt: TGCAGTGCTAGAGAACCTAGACCCAATGAGCAGTTCTTC
clone_size: many; d_call: -; j_call: TRBJ2-4; v_call: TRBV12-3/TRBV12-4; cdr3_aa: CASSPLSAKNIQYF; cdr3_nt: TGTGCCAGCAGTCCGCTCAGCGCCAAAAACATTCAGTACTTC
clone_size: -; d_call: TRBD1; j_call: TRBJ1-1; v_call: TRBV18; cdr3_aa: CASSPPMGQGAKNTEAFF; cdr3_nt: TGTGCCAGCTCACCACCCATGGGACAGGGGGCGAAGAACACTGAAGCTTTCTTT
clone_size: few; d_call: TRBD1; j_call: TRBJ2-1; v_call: TRBV15; cdr3_aa: CATSRSRVTGDNEQFF; cdr3_nt: TGTGCCACCAGCAGATCCCGGGTGACAGGGGACAATGAGCAGTTCTTC